The 14 T cell receptor beta chains reported below all come from one sample, sequenced in a study of cytomegalovirus exposure and HLA in healthy donors (dated 2017 in TCRdb). Library creation used the immunoSEQ multiplex PCR assay. Drawn from immuneACCESS, this table holds only the in-frame rearrangements with V and J called that TCRdb kept. Clones are partly lost; checked studies trace under half to an unresolved V gene and leave the rest unexplained. The sample table lists roughly 230,000 clones, less than 95% of them with a count of one. Jointly, the top ten make up approximately 3% of the sample. The specimen sequenced was PBMCs. The receptors were sampled from a woman aged 25 to 39 in good health and CMV-seronegative.

V is TRBV4-2 and J is TRBJ2-3; TRBD2 matches at 10 bases. Germline V CDR1 and CDR2: LGHNA, YNFKEQ. V lost 6 bases, J lost 4 bases, and 13 bases stayed unmatched. The length of the CDR3 is 17 residues. The CDR3 region is CASSRPTSGMGADTQYF. DNA for the CDR3: TGTGCCAGCAGTCGCCCTACTAGCGGGATGGGCGCAGATACGCAGTATTTT.

The V gene is TRBV19, the J gene TRBJ2-7; no clear D gene. Trimming removed 5 bases at V and 4 bases at J, with 6 bases between. Germline-derived CDR1 and CDR2 are LNHDA and SQIVND (reference sequence). This CDR3 has 11 residues. CDR3 sequence: CASSGKYEQYF. CDR3 DNA: TGTGCCAGTAGTGGGAAGTACGAGCAGTACTTC.

CDR3 region: CASSPGLINQPQHF. The CDR3 DNA follows: TGTGCCAGCAGCCCCGGACTGATCAATCAGCCCCAGCATTTT. J is TRBJ1-5 and V is TRBV5-8; no clear D. Germline lookup yields CDR1 SGHTS and CDR2 YDEGEE. The V gene lost 4 bases and the J gene lost 3 bases, with 11 bases spanning the gap. This CDR3 has 14 residues.

The V call is TRBV15, the J call TRBJ2-5, with 13 bases lining up with TRBD2. The junction had 5 bases not matched to a gene; V was cut back by 1 base and J by 3 bases. The CDR3 is 17 residues long. Germline CDR1 LNHNV, CDR2 YYDKDF (reference sequence). This CDR3 is CATSRAPGTSGEETQYF. The CDR3 nucleotides are TGTGCCACCAGCAGAGCCCCTGGGACTAGCGGGGAAGAGACCCAGTACTTC.

The table lists this clone with a count of one. The V gene is TRBV5-6, the J gene TRBJ2-7; 11 bases match TRBD2. CDR1 is SGHDT and CDR2 is YYEEEE in the germline V gene. The CDR3 totals 17 residues. J was trimmed by 2 bases and V by 4 bases; bases with no gene match: 11. In DNA form, the CDR3 reads TGTGCCAGCAGCCCTTTCGGGCTAGCGGGAGGAGCCTACGAGCAGTACTTC. It translates to CASSPFGLAGGAYEQYF.

The chain is built from TRBV11-2 and TRBJ2-7; D remains unclear. V was clipped by 1 base and J by 4 bases, with 11 bases between them. Germline assignment: CDR1 SGHAT and CDR2 FQNNGV. The CDR3 is 14 residues long. This CDR3 reads CASSLGSLPYEQYF. CDR3 bases: TGTGCCAGCAGCTTAGGAAGTCTCCCGTACGAGCAGTACTTC.

J is TRBJ2-1 and V is TRBV5-1; TRBD2 aligns across 9 bases. Germline V gene sequence: CDR1 SGHRS, CDR2 YFSETQ. The V segment lost 6 bases and the J segment 4 bases; nucleotides outside the gene matches: 5. This CDR3 contains 14 residues. CDR3 sequence reads: CASKAGGEYNEQFF. CDR3 bases: TGCGCCAGCAAGGCGGGAGGGGAGTACAATGAGCAGTTCTTC.

This clone was seen more than once but under ten times. V and J are TRBV14 and TRBJ2-1; 8 bases align to TRBD2. In germline, CDR1 is SGHDN, CDR2 FVKESK. The ends lost 1 base at V and 7 bases at J; junction bases unmatched: 9. The CDR3 covers 16 residues. CDR3 in amino acids: CASSQARGLGVNEQFF. The CDR3 nucleotides are TGTGCCAGCAGCCAAGCCAGGGGACTAGGTGTAAATGAGCAGTTCTTC. The variable domain in full, with the rest retrieved from reference TRBV14 and TRBJ2-1, is EAGVTQFPSHSVIEKGQTVTLRCDPISGHDNLYWYRRVMGKEIKFLLHFVKESKQDESGMPNNRFLAERTGGTYSTLKVQPAELEDSGVYFCASSQARGLGVNEQFFGPGTRLTVL.

This chain's CDR3 is CASRLTGGGIYNEQFF. The CDR3 bases are TGTGCCAGCAGACTAACAGGGGGCGGGATTTACAATGAGCAGTTCTTC. This chain joins TRBV27 and TRBJ2-1, with TRBD1 matching over 9 bases. There are 16 residues in the CDR3. V shed 6 bases and J 4 bases; nucleotides not matched to a gene: 10. Germline V gene data show CDR1 as MNHEY and CDR2 as SMNVEV (reference sequence).

J is TRBJ1-2 and V is TRBV4-1; D is unresolved. V lost 2 bases and J lost 3, with 13 bases in between. CDR3 length equals 15 residues. Per the germline V gene, CDR1 is MGHRA and CDR2 is YSYEKL. DNA for the CDR3: TGCGCCAGCAGCCAACGCGGAGGAGCTGACTATGGCTACACCTTC. This gives the protein CASSQRGGADYGYTF.

Only one count was recorded for this clone. This rearrangement joins TRBV2 to TRBJ1-2; no firm D call. Germline CDR1 reads SNHLY; CDR2 reads FYNNEI. V lost 6 bases and J lost 0, with 11 bases in between. This CDR3 is built from 14 residues. The DNA of the CDR3 is TGTGCCAGCAGGCCGGTCGAATCTAACTATGGCTACACCTTC. Its translation is CASRPVESNYGYTF.

Remarks on this clone: Different DNA sequences within this sample yield the same CDR3. The chain has TRBV6-5 and TRBJ1-5; no clear D. This CDR3 comprises 13 residues. Germline V CDR1 and CDR2: MNHEY, SVGAGI. V lost 6 bases and J lost 0, with 6 bases in between. The CDR3 nucleotides read TGTGCCAGCAGGAGGGATAGCAATCAGCCCCAGCATTTT. Protein sequence: CASRRDSNQPQHF.

This chain links TRBV5-1 with TRBJ2-1; possibly TRBD1 for D (6 bases). CDR1 is SGHRS and CDR2 is YFSETQ in the germline V gene. CDR3 length equals 17 residues. Trimming pared 4 bases from V and 4 bases from J, leaving 21 bases between. The CDR3 here is CASSVNPGHTFYNEQFF. The CDR3 DNA is TGCGCCAGCAGCGTAAACCCGGGACACACTTTTTACAATGAGCAGTTCTTC.

The V gene is TRBV11-2, the J gene TRBJ2-7; 11 bases line up with TRBD2. CDR3 length: 14 residues. The V segment lost 5 bases and the J segment 7 bases; nucleotides outside the gene matches: 7. CDR1 and CDR2 from the germline V gene are SGHAT and FQNNGV. CDR3 DNA sequence: TGTGCCAGCAGCCGTCTAGCGGGAGGAGGAGAGCAGTACTTC. The encoded protein is CASSRLAGGGEQYF.